The 21 T cell receptor beta chains presented below share a single source sample, sequenced in a study of CXCR3-negative and CXCR3-positive naive CD8 T cells. Libraries of TRB cDNA were made by 5' RACE and carried UMIs. From the 5' RACE reads, TCRdb lists one entry per CDR3 protein and no DNA. The sample has over 55,000 distinct CDR3 sequences; the top ten hold about 25%. The sample consisted of memory CD8+ T cells from blood. Receptors originate from a human donor in good health. Some clones in this sample may be carry-over from other donors' samples.

V is TRBV29-1 and J is TRBJ2-1. The CDR3 extends over 12 amino acids. The germline gives CDR1 SQVTM, CDR2 ANQGSEA. The CDR3 sequence is CSVEDLRNEQFF.

CDR3 sequence reads: CSARDLLGQGNNEQFF. The chain links TRBV20-1 to TRBJ2-1; no DNA is available, so the TRBD1 call from TCRdb remains unchecked. The CDR3 covers 16 residues. The germline gives CDR1 DFQATT, CDR2 SNEGSKA (reference sequence).

V gene TRBV20-1 combines with J gene TRBJ1-1; TCRdb selects TRBD1, and the lack of DNA leaves this call unchecked. The CDR3 is 13 residues long. Germline CDR1 is DFQATT and CDR2 is SNEGSKA (reference sequence). CDR3 sequence reads: CSALWQGSAEAFF.

The chain couples TRBV7-9 to TRBJ1-1; TCRdb proposes TRBD1, but this gene call is untestable without DNA. Germline lookup yields CDR1 SEHNR and CDR2 FQNEAQ (reference sequence). The CDR3 sequence is 16 residues long. The CDR3 loop reads CASSPSRQGRNTEAFF.

By frequency, this clonotype registers medium-sized (0.01 to 0.1%). This chain links TRBV6-2 or TRBV6-3 with TRBJ2-1; TCRdb selects TRBD2, and the lack of DNA leaves this call unchecked. CDR1 is MNHEY, CDR2 SVGEGT, per germline. The CDR3 covers 14 residues. The CDR3 spells CASSPPGSYNEQFF.

CDR3 amino acids: CSVEDWRLAGDGVGYEQYF. The chain is built from TRBV29-1 and TRBJ2-7; the TCRdb call, TRBD2, lacks DNA for checking. Germline CDR1 is SQVTM and CDR2 is ANQGSEA. The CDR3 is made up of 19 amino acids.

The rearrangement joins TRBV24-1 to TRBJ2-3; the D call of TRBD1 rests on TCRdb alone, since no DNA is present to check it. CDR3 length equals 14 residues. The germline V gene has CDR1 KGHDR and CDR2 SFDVKD. CDR3 protein: CATSDTTGTDTQYF.

The chain uses TRBV15 and TRBJ2-3. The germline CDR1 and CDR2 sequences are LNHNV and YYDKDF (reference sequence). The CDR3 totals 14 residues. The chain's CDR3 is CATSRDPFTDTQYF.

In terms of frequency, this clonotype is medium-sized. V usage is TRBV4-3 and J usage is TRBJ2-1; TCRdb's D call of TRBD1 is untestable without DNA. The CDR3 extends over 15 amino acids. Germline CDR1 and CDR2: LGHNA and YSLEER. CDR3: CASSQWAGETDEQFF.

In terms of frequency, this clonotype is medium-sized. This chain joins TRBV7-7 and TRBJ2-3; TCRdb lists TRBD1, though no DNA is available to test this call. Per germline, CDR1 SSHAT and CDR2 FNYEAQ (reference sequence). CDR3 length equals 15 residues. This CDR3 is CASSKTGTGTDTQYF.

This chain connects TRBV7-9 to TRBJ2-7; TCRdb selects TRBD2, and the lack of DNA leaves this call unchecked. The CDR3 runs to 13 residues. The germline CDR1 and CDR2 sequences are SEHNR and FQNEAQ (reference sequence). CDR3: CAGARAFGYEQYF.

This chain uses TRBV20-1 with TRBJ1-2; with no DNA, the TCRdb D assignment of TRBD1 cannot be verified. The CDR3 spans 13 residues. CDR1 and CDR2 (germline): DFQATT, SNEGSKA (reference sequence). The CDR3: CSVSEQAVYGYTF.

V and J are TRBV6-5 and TRBJ1-6. Germline CDR1 and CDR2: MNHEY and SVGAGI. This CDR3 spans 14 amino acids. The CDR3 here is CASSYSSYNSPLHF.

V is TRBV13 and J is TRBJ2-2; TCRdb selects TRBD1, and the lack of DNA leaves this call unchecked. The germline V gene has CDR1 PRHDT and CDR2 FYEKMQ (reference sequence). The CDR3 is 13 residues long. Here the CDR3 reads CASSLEGSGELFF.

The V and J genes are TRBV24-1 and TRBJ2-2; TCRdb's D gene call, TRBD1, goes unchecked for lack of DNA. The V gene's germline CDR1 is KGHDR and CDR2 SFDVKD. This CDR3 is 19 amino acids long. CDR3 amino acids: CATSDLGATGTGGTGELFF.

The V call is TRBV7-9, the J call TRBJ2-1; there is no DNA to check the TCRdb D call of TRBD2. This CDR3 region has 17 residues. Per the germline V gene, CDR1 is SEHNR and CDR2 is FQNEAQ (reference sequence). CDR3 loop: CASSLLDTGLSYNEQFF.

The chain employs TRBV18 and TRBJ2-1; checking the TCRdb D call of TRBD2 is not possible without DNA. Germline CDR1 and CDR2: KGHSH and LQKENI. The CDR3 length is 16 residues. CDR3 residues: CASSPPGLAAYNEQFF. The whole variable domain, remainder taken from reference TRBV18 and TRBJ2-1, is NAGVMQNPRHLVRRRGQEARLRCSPMKGHSHVYWYRQLPEEGLKFMVYLQKENIIDESGMPKERFSAEFPKEGPSILRIQQVVRGDSAAYFCASSPPGLAAYNEQFFGPGTRLTVL.

This rearrangement joins TRBV21-1 to TRBJ2-7; TCRdb calls TRBD1, which cannot be checked without DNA. TRBV21-1 is a recognized pseudogene. The CDR3 spans 14 residues. CDR3 region: CASRETGGSDEQYF.

This clonotype shows up as medium-sized by frequency. The V gene is TRBV12-3 or TRBV12-4, the J gene TRBJ2-7; TCRdb returns TRBD2, unconfirmable since there is no DNA. The CDR3 is made up of 16 amino acids. The CDR3 protein is CASSPRSSGGAYEQYF.

The chain joins TRBV9 to TRBJ2-1; as DNA is missing, the TRBD1 call by TCRdb cannot be tested. Germline lookup yields CDR1 SGDLS and CDR2 YYNGEE. This CDR3 spans 15 amino acids. The CDR3: CASSVGGQTDNEQFF. The full variable domain, rest sourced from reference TRBV9 and TRBJ2-1, is DSGVTQTPKHLITATGQRVTLRCSPRSGDLSVYWYQQSLDQGLQFLIQYYNGEERAKGNILERFSAQQFPDLHSELNLSSLELGDSALYFCASSVGGQTDNEQFFGPGTRLTVL.

The genes are TRBV2 and TRBJ2-5; TCRdb names TRBD1, which stays unverified in the absence of DNA. The CDR3 length is 15 residues. From germline, CDR1 is SNHLY and CDR2 FYNNEI. The CDR3 loop is CASGWTGETKETQYF.